The rows below give T cell receptor beta chains drawn from one sample of a study of shared clonotypes between healthy human individuals. TCRdb's copy holds only in-frame clones and misses some; the assay was immunoSEQ multiplex PCR. This table holds about 2.1 million clones, approximately 94% found once. The sample taken for sequencing was naive CD8+ T cells from PBMCs. All receptors derive from a man aged 18 to 30 in good health. Some clones in this sample may be carry-over from other donors' samples. Both conserved end residues are part of each CDR3. D genes are given only for firm matches. Rows may omit the clone size; those that give it use once, few, many or a size class.

clone_size	v_call	d_call	j_call	cdr3_nt	cdr3_aa
NA	TRBV27	TRBD1	TRBJ2-7	TGTGCCAGCAGTTGGACCCGGGACAGGGGCACCTACGAGCAGTACTTC	CASSWTRDRGTYEQYF
once	TRBV7-9	NA	TRBJ1-4	TGTGCCAGCAGCTTAGTAGCCCCGGGTGAAAAACTGTTTTTT	CASSLVAPGEKLFF
NA	TRBV7-9	TRBD1	TRBJ2-5	TGTGCCAGCAGCTCCTCGGGACAGGGGGCCCGTGAGACCCAGTACTTC	CASSSSGQGARETQYF
NA	TRBV5-4	TRBD1	TRBJ2-5	TGTGCCAGCACCATTGACAGGGGGGAGACCCAGTACTTC	CASTIDRGETQYF
NA	TRBV28	NA	TRBJ1-1	TGTGCCAGCAGTTCCTGGGGCAGGGTGCCAATGAACACTGAAGCTTTCTTT	CASSSWGRVPMNTEAFF
NA	TRBV27	NA	TRBJ1-5	TGTGCCAGCAGTGACCCCGGGTGGGGGGATCAGCCCCAGCATTTT	CASSDPGWGDQPQHF
NA	TRBV12-5	TRBD2	TRBJ2-4	TGTGCTAGTCACCGACTAGCGGGAGACATTCAGTACTTC	CASHRLAGDIQYF
NA	TRBV11-2	TRBD1	TRBJ2-7	TGTGCCAGCAGCGTAGCCGGGACAGCAGTCGGTTCCTACGAGCAGTACTTC	CASSVAGTAVGSYEQYF
NA	TRBV27	NA	TRBJ1-5	TGTGCCAGCAGGGGCGGGGGACAGCCCCAGCATTTT	CASRGGGQPQHF
NA	TRBV4-3	TRBD2	TRBJ2-4	TGCGCCAGCAGCAAAGAAGGAGGGAGGGCCCTCAAGGACATTCAGTACTTC	CASSKEGGRALKDIQYF
once	TRBV4-1	NA	TRBJ2-7	TGCGCCAGCAGCCAGGACAACAGGGCCAGCTCCTACGAGCAGTACTTC	CASSQDNRASSYEQYF
NA	TRBV28	TRBD1	TRBJ2-4	TGTGCCAGCAGTTTTCGGACAGGGATAGCCAAAAACATTCAGTACTTC	CASSFRTGIAKNIQYF
NA	TRBV5-1	TRBD1	TRBJ2-7	TGCGCCAGCAACTCAGGGGGTGAGATGTACGAGCAGTACTTC	CASNSGGEMYEQYF
once	TRBV19	NA	TRBJ2-7	TGTGCCAGTAGTCTTGCCAGGGGGGGGCGCGGAAGCGGGAGATACGAGCAGTACTTC	CASSLARGGRGSGRYEQYF
NA	TRBV7-9	NA	TRBJ1-2	TGTGCCAGCAGCTTAGTTGGCCACTATGGCTACACCTTC	CASSLVGHYGYTF
NA	TRBV4-1	NA	TRBJ2-7	TGCGCCAGCAGCCAATGGGTCTCCTACGAGCAGTACTTC	CASSQWVSYEQYF
once	TRBV14	TRBD1	TRBJ2-7	TGTGCCAGCAGCCAAAGGGGGCAGGGTTTTGAGGAGCAGTACTTC	CASSQRGQGFEEQYF
NA	TRBV11-2	TRBD1	TRBJ2-7	TGTGCCAGCAGCCCCCGGGACAGCTCCTACGAGCAGTACTTC	CASSPRDSSYEQYF
NA	TRBV7-9	NA	TRBJ1-2	TGTGCCAGCAGCTTAGCCGACAGTTCCTATGGCTACACCTTC	CASSLADSSYGYTF
NA	TRBV9	NA	TRBJ1-3	TGTGCCAGCAGCCCGACAGATTCTGGAAACACCATATATTTT	CASSPTDSGNTIYF
NA	TRBV25-1	NA	TRBJ2-5	TGTGCCAGCAGGGACGACAGGGAGACCCAGTACTTC	CASRDDRETQYF
NA	TRBV7-6	NA	TRBJ2-6	TGTGCCAGCAGCCCTCGGGACGGAAGCTCTGGGGCCAACGTCCTGACTTTC	CASSPRDGSSGANVLTF
NA	TRBV7-9	TRBD1	TRBJ1-6	TGTGCCAGCAGATGGGACAGGGTTAATTCACCCCTCCACTTT	CASRWDRVNSPLHF
NA	TRBV7-9	TRBD1	TRBJ2-7	TGTGCCAGCAGCCCCCGCCCGGACAGGGGGCTGGAGTACTTC	CASSPRPDRGLEYF
few	TRBV28	NA	TRBJ1-4	TGTGCCAGCAGTTTACGCGTAAGCGGGCATGAAAAACTGTTTTTT	CASSLRVSGHEKLFF
NA	TRBV27	NA	TRBJ2-5	TGTGCCAGCAGTTTGAGGGCGGATACCCAGTACTTC	CASSLRADTQYF
NA	TRBV7-2	TRBD2	TRBJ2-3	TGTGCCAGCAGCTCTAGACTAGCGGGAGGGCCGCAAGATACGCAGTATTTT	CASSSRLAGGPQDTQYF
NA	TRBV6-6	NA	TRBJ1-5	TGTGCCAGCAAGCCGGGCTCCAATCAGCCCCAGCATTTT	CASKPGSNQPQHF
NA	TRBV11-2	NA	TRBJ1-5	TGTGCCAGCAGCCGGGGGGATCGGGATCAGCCCCAGCATTTT	CASSRGDRDQPQHF
NA	TRBV6-5	TRBD1	TRBJ2-7	TGTGCCAGCAGTTGGGACAGGGACTACGAGCAGTACTTC	CASSWDRDYEQYF
NA	TRBV7-9	NA	TRBJ2-7	TGTGCCAGCAGCTTGGGTGAGCGGAACTCCTACGAGCAGTACTTC	CASSLGERNSYEQYF
NA	TRBV11-2	NA	TRBJ1-5	TGTGCCAGCAGCCAAGGGAGCAATCAGCCCCAGCATTTT	CASSQGSNQPQHF
NA	TRBV5-4	TRBD2	TRBJ2-1	TGTGCCAGCATTAGCGGGAAAGAGCAGTTCTTC	CASISGKEQFF
NA	TRBV4-1	NA	TRBJ2-7	TGCGCCAGCAGCCTCCAGGACTTCTACGAGCAGTACTTC	CASSLQDFYEQYF
once	TRBV19	NA	TRBJ2-5	TGTGCCAGTACGTACACAGGCCAAGAGACCCAGTACTTC	CASTYTGQETQYF
NA	TRBV5-4	NA	TRBJ2-1	TGTGCCAGCAGCTTGGGGGAGACGTCCTACAATGAGCAGTTCTTC	CASSLGETSYNEQFF
NA	TRBV4-1	NA	TRBJ1-6	TGCGCCAGCAGCCAAAGGGCTAACTATAATTCACCCCTCCACTTT	CASSQRANYNSPLHF
once	TRBV28	NA	TRBJ2-7	TGTGCCAGCAGCCGCCGGGACAATTCCTACGAGCAGTACTTC	CASSRRDNSYEQYF
NA	TRBV27	NA	TRBJ2-3	TGTGCCAGCAGTTTGATGGCTAGCGTGGATACGCAGTATTTT	CASSLMASVDTQYF
NA	TRBV19	TRBD1	TRBJ2-7	TGTGCCAGTAGTATAGGTCCCGGACAGGGAACCTACGAGCAGTACTTC	CASSIGPGQGTYEQYF
NA	TRBV4-1	NA	TRBJ2-1	TGCGCCAGCAGCCAAGTTAGCCGGGACTCCTACAATGAGCAGTTCTTC	CASSQVSRDSYNEQFF
NA	TRBV30	TRBD2	TRBJ2-7	TGTGCCTGGAGTAGCCGAGGACTAGCGATCACCGAGCAGTACTTC	CAWSSRGLAITEQYF
NA	TRBV6-5	NA	TRBJ2-5	TGTGCCACCTTCAGTTGGGAGACCCAGTACTTC	CATFSWETQYF
NA	TRBV28	TRBD1	TRBJ1-1	TGTGCCAGCAGAAAAACAGGGGGCGGTGAAGCTTTCTTT	CASRKTGGGEAFF
few	TRBV7-8	NA	TRBJ1-1	TGTGCCAGCAGCCTTTTTGACACTGAAGCTTTCTTT	CASSLFDTEAFF
NA	TRBV27	NA	TRBJ1-5	TGTGCCAGCAGTTCGAGGACAGACCTCAATCAGCCCCAGCATTTT	CASSSRTDLNQPQHF
NA	TRBV7-9	NA	TRBJ1-2	TGTGCCAGCAGCTTAGTCGTCCCCGGGGGCTATGGCTACACCTTC	CASSLVVPGGYGYTF
NA	TRBV7-9	NA	TRBJ1-1	TGTGCCAGCACCCCAAGACAGATACTATTAAACACTGAAGCTTTCTTT	CASTPRQILLNTEAFF
NA	TRBV7-3	NA	TRBJ1-1	TGTGCCAGCAGCTTAGTTGGGGGCGGCACTGAAGCTTTCTTT	CASSLVGGGTEAFF
NA	TRBV6-6	TRBD1	TRBJ2-7	TGTGCCAGCAGTTACGACAGGGGCCGGGTCGAGCAGTACTTC	CASSYDRGRVEQYF
NA	TRBV27	TRBD1	TRBJ1-2	TGTGCCAGCAGGGAAGCGGGACAGCGAAACTATGGCTACACCTTC	CASREAGQRNYGYTF
NA	TRBV28	TRBD1	TRBJ1-5	TGTGCCAGCAGTCTATCCCCCTTCAGGGGGCGACGGGTAAATCAGCCCCAGCATTTT	CASSLSPFRGRRVNQPQHF
NA	TRBV9	TRBD1	TRBJ1-2	TGTGCCAGCAGCTCCCGGGAGGGAGACAGGGTAAAACTCTATGGCTACACCTTC	CASSSREGDRVKLYGYTF
once	TRBV9	NA	TRBJ2-2	TGTGCCAGCAGCGTATTCTCCGTAGCGGTCATGGCGAACACCGGGGAGCTGTTTTTT	CASSVFSVAVMANTGELFF
once	TRBV28	NA	TRBJ1-5	TGTGCCAGCAGCCTACACGCGGGCAATCAGCCCCAGCATTTT	CASSLHAGNQPQHF
NA	TRBV19	TRBD1	TRBJ2-7	TGTGCCAGTAGTATGGGGGGGACAGGGATCTACGAGCAGTACTTC	CASSMGGTGIYEQYF
NA	TRBV21-1	NA	TRBJ1-1	TGTGCCAGCAGCAAAACAGGGGGCTTGAACACTGAAGCTTTCTTT	CASSKTGGLNTEAFF
NA	TRBV2	NA	TRBJ2-7	TGTGCCAGCAGTGTGATCGGTTGGCAGGGGACCCCCTACGAGCAGTACTTC	CASSVIGWQGTPYEQYF